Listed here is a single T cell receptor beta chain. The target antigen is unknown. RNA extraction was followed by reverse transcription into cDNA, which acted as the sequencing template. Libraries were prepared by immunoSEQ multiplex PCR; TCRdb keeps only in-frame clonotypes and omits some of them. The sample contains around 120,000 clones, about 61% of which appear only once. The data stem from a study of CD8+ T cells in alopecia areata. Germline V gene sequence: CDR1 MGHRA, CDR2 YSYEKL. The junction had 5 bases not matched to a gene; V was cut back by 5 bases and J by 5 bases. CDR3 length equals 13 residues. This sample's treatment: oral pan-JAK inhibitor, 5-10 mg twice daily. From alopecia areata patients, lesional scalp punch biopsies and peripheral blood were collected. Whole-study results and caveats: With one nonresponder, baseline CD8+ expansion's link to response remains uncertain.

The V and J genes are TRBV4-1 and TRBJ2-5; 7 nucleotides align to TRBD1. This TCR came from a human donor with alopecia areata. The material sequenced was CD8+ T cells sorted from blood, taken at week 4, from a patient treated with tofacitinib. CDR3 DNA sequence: TGCGCCAGCAGCTCCCGACAGGGTGAGACCCAGTACTTC. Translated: CASSSRQGETQYF.